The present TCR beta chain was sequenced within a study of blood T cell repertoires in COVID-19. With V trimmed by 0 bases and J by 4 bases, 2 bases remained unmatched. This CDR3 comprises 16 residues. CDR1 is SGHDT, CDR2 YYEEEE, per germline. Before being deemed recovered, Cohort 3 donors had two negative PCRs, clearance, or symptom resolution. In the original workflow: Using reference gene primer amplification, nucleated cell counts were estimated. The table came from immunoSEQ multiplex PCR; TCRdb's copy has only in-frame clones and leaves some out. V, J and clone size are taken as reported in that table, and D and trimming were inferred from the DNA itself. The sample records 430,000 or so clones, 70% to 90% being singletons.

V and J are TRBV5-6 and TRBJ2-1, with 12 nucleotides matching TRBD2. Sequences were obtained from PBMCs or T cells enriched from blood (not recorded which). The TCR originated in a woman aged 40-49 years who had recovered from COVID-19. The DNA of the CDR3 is TGTGCCAGCAGCTTGGCCGGGACTAGCGGGTACAATGAGCAGTTCTTC. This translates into CASSLAGTSGYNEQFF.